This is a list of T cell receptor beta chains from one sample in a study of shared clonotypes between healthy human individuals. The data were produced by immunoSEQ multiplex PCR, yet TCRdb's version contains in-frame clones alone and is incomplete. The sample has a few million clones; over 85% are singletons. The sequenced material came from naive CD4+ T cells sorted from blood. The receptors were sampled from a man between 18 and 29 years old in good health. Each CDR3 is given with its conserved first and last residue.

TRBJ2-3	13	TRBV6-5	CASRTGGTDTQYF
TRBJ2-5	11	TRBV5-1	CASGTQETQYF
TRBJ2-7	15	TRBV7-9	CASSLGAGGSYEQYF
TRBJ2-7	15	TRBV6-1	CASRGLASSSYEQYF
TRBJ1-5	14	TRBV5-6	CASSRTGGDQPQHF
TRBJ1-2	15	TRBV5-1	CASSLRAGADYGYTF
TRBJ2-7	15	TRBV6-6	CASSGVRARGDEQYF
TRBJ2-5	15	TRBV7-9	CASSGGQVIGETQYF
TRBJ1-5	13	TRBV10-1	CASSAGWNQPQHF
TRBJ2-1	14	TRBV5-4	CASILDRVGDEQFF
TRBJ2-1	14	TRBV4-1	CASSKDIILAEQFF
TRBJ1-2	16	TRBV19	CASSSGALSVRNGYTF
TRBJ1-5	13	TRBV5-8	CASSPLVNQPQHF
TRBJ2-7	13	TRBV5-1	CASSPDSRDEQYF
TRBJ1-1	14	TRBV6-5	CASSLGLQNTEAFF
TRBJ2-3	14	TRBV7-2	CASSLWGYKDTQYF
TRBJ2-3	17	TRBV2	CASSDRLAGGTTDTQYF